Below, 24 T cell receptor beta chains from the same sample are listed, as sequenced in a study of cytotoxic CD8 clonotypes in ibrutinib-treated CLL (dated by TCRdb to 2020 to 2023). Library preparation used the immunoSEQ multiplex PCR assay. Here the immuneACCESS table is served through TCRdb, limited to in-frame sequences with V and J called. Missing clones are a known gap in these copies; in checked studies unresolved V genes cover under half, and the rest lacks a known reason. The sample has fewer than 100,000 clones on record, around 79% of them singletons. 4% to 5.5% of the sample lies in the top ten. The intended sense of this specimen's time point label: about twelve months on ibrutinib. The sample in question was PBMCs, obtained after 12 months of ibrutinib treatment. The receptors originated from a human donor with chronic lymphocytic leukemia.

This clone has a handful of counts. The rearrangement links TRBV10-3 to TRBJ2-1; D call uncertain. The germline CDR1 and CDR2 sequences are ENHRY and SYGVKD. The germline V and J ends were trimmed by 10 bases and 5 bases, with 9 bases remaining between them. CDR3 length: 11 residues. The CDR3 bases are TGTGCCACCGCCGAAAACAATGAGCAGTTCTTC. Translating gives CATAENNEQFF.

CDR3 loop: CASSEFGQGGLQETQYF. The DNA of the CDR3 is TGTGCCAGCAGTGAATTTGGGCAGGGAGGCCTCCAAGAGACCCAGTACTTC. V gene TRBV25-1 combines with J gene TRBJ2-5; a weak D match, TRBD2 (6 bases). V lost 1 base to trimming and J lost 1 base, with 16 bases between them. Germline-derived CDR1 and CDR2 are MGHDK and SYGVNS. The CDR3 consists of 17 residues. Combining the CDR3 with reference TRBV25-1 and TRBJ2-5 gives the whole variable domain EADIYQTPRYLVIGTGKKITLECSQTMGHDKMYWYQQDPGMELHLIHYSYGVNSTEKGDLSSESTVSRIRTEHFPLTLESARPSHTSQYLCASSEFGQGGLQETQYFGPGTRLLVL.

CDR3 DNA: TGTGCCAGCAGCCAAGATGGGGGGACTGGGGCCAACGTCCTGACTTTC. It specifies CASSQDGGTGANVLTF. The gene calls are TRBV4-2 and TRBJ2-6, with a possible D match to TRBD2 (6 bases). V was trimmed by 0 bases and J by 2 bases, leaving 8 bases between them. The V gene's germline CDR1 is LGHNA and CDR2 YNFKEQ. This CDR3 spans 16 amino acids.

The rearrangement joins TRBV10-3 to TRBJ1-5, with 7 bases fitting TRBD1. The CDR3 runs 15 residues. V trimming: 2 bases; J trimming: 2 bases; junction bases outside the gene matches: 3. Germline loops: CDR1 ENHRY, CDR2 SYGVKD. The CDR3 here is CAISEGTAGNQPQHF. In DNA form, the CDR3 reads TGTGCCATCAGTGAGGGGACAGCCGGCAATCAGCCCCAGCATTTT.

The chain uses TRBV7-2 and TRBJ2-7, with TRBD2 matching 8 bases. Trimming removed 5 bases from V and 8 bases from J; junction bases left unmatched: 2. The CDR3 covers 11 residues. CDR1 and CDR2 (germline): SGHTA, FQGNSA. CDR3 region: CASSPGGQQYF. The CDR3 DNA sequence: TGTGCCAGCAGCCCGGGGGGGCAGCAGTACTTC.

The CDR3 loop reads CASSQTAFHSYEQYF. In DNA, the CDR3 is TGTGCCAGCTCACAGACAGCGTTTCACTCCTACGAGCAGTACTTC. The genes are TRBV18 and TRBJ2-7; TRBD1 is a possible D gene (5 bases). V was shortened by 4 bases and J by 0 bases, with 13 bases between the two germline ends. The CDR3 is made up of 15 amino acids. The germline V gene has CDR1 KGHSH and CDR2 LQKENI. Filled out from reference TRBV18 and TRBJ2-7, the complete variable domain reads NAGVMQNPRHLVRRRGQEARLRCSPMKGHSHVYWYRQLPEEGLKFMVYLQKENIIDESGMPKERFSAEFPKEGPSILRIQQVVRGDSAAYFCASSQTAFHSYEQYFGPGTRLTVT.

This clone was recorded once. The genes are TRBV4-3 and TRBJ1-2; D gene uncertain. This CDR3 contains 15 residues. The V end lost 3 bases, the J end lost 0 bases, and 11 bases lay between the germline ends. CDR1 is LGHNA, CDR2 YSLEER, per germline. The CDR3 DNA reads TGCGCCAGCAGCCAGGAAGTAGGCGCTAACTATGGCTACACCTTC. It yields the protein CASSQEVGANYGYTF.

J is TRBJ2-7 and V is TRBV5-4; D unresolved. Germline CDR1 SGHNT, CDR2 YYREEE (reference sequence). V dropped 0 bases and J dropped 1 base, with 11 bases sitting between them. The CDR3 consists of 15 residues. The CDR3 spells CASSLGGGGSYEQYF. The CDR3 DNA reads TGTGCCAGCAGCTTGGGGGGTGGTGGGTCCTACGAGCAGTACTTC.

Concerning this clone itself: Because the CDR3's place on the DNA is in doubt, the DNA is left out and the CDR3 is given as listed by TCRdb. This rearrangement joins TRBV11-2 to TRBJ2-7; the table's D call, TRBD1, has no DNA check behind it. From its first to its last residue, the CDR3 has 15 amino acids. Germline lookup yields CDR1 SGHAT and CDR2 FQNNGV. CDR3 in amino acids: CASSLISGQGYEQYF.

V and J are TRBV19 and TRBJ1-2, with D perhaps matching TRBD1 (6 bases). The CDR3 sequence is 15 residues long. Germline loops: CDR1 LNHDA, CDR2 SQIVND (reference sequence). V shed 2 bases and J shed 6 bases, with 16 bases lying between them. In nucleotides, the CDR3 is TGTGCCAGTAGTATACGTTTGGGCCAGGGGAATGGCTACACCTTC. It codes for CASSIRLGQGNGYTF. Looking up the rest from reference TRBV19 and TRBJ1-2 gives the full variable domain: DGGITQSPKYLFRKEGQNVTLSCEQNLNHDAMYWYRQDPGQGLRLIYYSQIVNDFQKGDIAEGYSVSREKKESFPLTVTSAQKNPTAFYLCASSIRLGQGNGYTFGSGTRLTVV.

The chain joins TRBV2 to TRBJ2-5, with 9 bases aligning to TRBD1. The V segment lost 6 bases and the J segment 0 bases; nucleotides outside the gene matches: 11. CDR1 is SNHLY, CDR2 FYNNEI, per germline. The CDR3 is 17 residues long. In DNA form, the CDR3 reads TGTGCCAGCAGCGCCCCCGGGACAGGGTCCCACCAAGAGACCCAGTACTTC. It translates to CASSAPGTGSHQETQYF.

This sequence joins TRBV4-3 and TRBJ2-3; weak D call: TRBD1 (6 bases). Germline V gene sequence: CDR1 LGHNA, CDR2 YSLEER. Trimming removed 4 bases from V and 4 bases from J, with 15 bases in between. The CDR3 spans 15 residues. CDR3: CASSRAPTGSDTQYF. In nucleotides, the CDR3 is TGCGCCAGCAGCCGAGCCCCGACAGGTTCAGATACGCAGTATTTT.

This rearrangement joins TRBV18 to TRBJ2-7; 7 bases are shared with TRBD1. CDR3 size: 14 residues. Germline loops: CDR1 KGHSH, CDR2 LQKENI. The J segment lost 6 bases and the V segment lost 1 base, leaving 6 bases of the junction unmatched. The CDR3 here is CASSPRQGRREQYF. In DNA form, the CDR3 reads TGTGCCAGCTCACCACGACAGGGTAGGCGCGAGCAGTACTTC. Full variable domain (rest looked up from reference TRBV18 and TRBJ2-7): NAGVMQNPRHLVRRRGQEARLRCSPMKGHSHVYWYRQLPEEGLKFMVYLQKENIIDESGMPKERFSAEFPKEGPSILRIQQVVRGDSAAYFCASSPRQGRREQYFGPGTRLTVT.

This rearrangement joins TRBV10-3 to TRBJ2-7; D tentatively fits TRBD1 or TRBD2 (5 bases each). Germline V gene data show CDR1 as ENHRY and CDR2 as SYGVKD. The CDR3 length is 13 residues. The V end lost 8 bases, the J end lost 1 base, and 12 bases lay between the germline ends. CDR3 sequence: CAIRSEGSYEQYF. CDR3 coding DNA: TGTGCCATCCGCAGTGAGGGGTCCTACGAGCAGTACTTC.

This clone was counted a few times. The V gene is TRBV20-1, the J gene TRBJ2-5, with D perhaps matching TRBD2 (6 bases). V lost 8 bases, J lost 3 bases, and 7 bases lay in between. The germline V gene has CDR1 DFQATT and CDR2 SNEGSKA (reference sequence). The CDR3 sequence is 10 residues long. CDR3 bases: TGCAGTTGGGGGGAAGAGACCCAGTACTTC. Amino acid sequence: CSWGEETQYF.

The gene calls are TRBV5-1 and TRBJ1-6; 8 bases align to TRBD1. V lost 3 bases to trimming and J lost 7 bases; unmatched junction nucleotides: 3. This CDR3 region has 14 residues. Germline lookup yields CDR1 SGHRS and CDR2 YFSETQ. The CDR3: CASSSQGANSPLHF. The DNA of the CDR3 is TGCGCCAGCAGCTCTCAGGGGGCGAATTCACCCCTCCACTTT. The complete variable domain, with remaining parts taken from reference TRBV5-1 and TRBJ1-6, reads KAGVTQTPRYLIKTRGQQVTLSCSPISGHRSVSWYQQTPGQGLQFLFEYFSETQRNKGNFPGRFSGRQFSNSRSEMNVSTLELGDSALYLCASSSQGANSPLHFGNGTRLTVT.

The gene calls are TRBV6-5 and TRBJ1-1; 8 bases line up with TRBD1. Trimming took 2 bases from V and 11 from J; bases not matched to a gene: 7. Germline values: CDR1 MNHEY, CDR2 SVGAGI. There are 13 residues in the CDR3. Here the CDR3 reads CASSYRQQGGAFF. Written as DNA, the CDR3 is TGTGCCAGCAGTTACCGCCAACAGGGGGGGGCTTTCTTT.

The chain couples TRBV7-6 to TRBJ2-1, with 7 bases that match TRBD1. After removal of 4 bases from V and 8 bases from J, the junction contained 8 bases not matched to a gene. Germline V lookup: CDR1 SGHVS, CDR2 FNYEAQ. The CDR3 runs 14 residues. CDR3 sequence: CASSSRQGWHEQFF. The CDR3 region has the DNA TGTGCCAGCAGCTCGCGACAGGGCTGGCATGAGCAGTTCTTC.

The chain is built from TRBV5-4 and TRBJ2-2, with D maybe TRBD1 (6 bases). Germline CDR1 reads SGHNT; CDR2 reads YYREEE (reference sequence). V lost 4 bases to trimming and J lost 0 bases, with 7 bases between them. The CDR3 has 14 amino acids. In DNA form, the CDR3 reads TGTGCCAGCAGCGGACAGACGAACACCGGGGAGCTGTTTTTT. It codes for CASSGQTNTGELFF.

V usage is TRBV7-8 and J usage is TRBJ1-2; weak D call: TRBD1 (5 bases). CDR3 length equals 14 residues. Per germline, CDR1 SGHVS and CDR2 FQNEAQ. V lost 5 bases, J lost 6 bases, and 16 bases lay in between. CDR3 in DNA: TGTGCCAGCAGCCATAGGGTAGGGGTGGATGGCTACACCTTC. As protein: CASSHRVGVDGYTF.

The CDR3 DNA reads as TGTGCCAGCAGTGAGCAGTTAGATCAGCCCCAGCATTTT. This gives the protein CASSEQLDQPQHF. The gene calls are TRBV6-4 and TRBJ1-5; no firm D call. The CDR3 sequence is 13 residues long. Germline V gene lookup returns CDR1 MRHNA and CDR2 SNTAGT. V was pared by 3 bases and J by 5 bases, with 8 bases between.

The V call is TRBV5-1, the J call TRBJ2-2; D unresolved. There are 14 residues in the CDR3. Germline values: CDR1 SGHRS, CDR2 YFSETQ. V gave up 3 bases and J gave up 4 bases, with 10 bases separating them. The CDR3 loop reads CASSSHGTTGELFF. CDR3 DNA sequence: TGCGCCAGCAGCTCCCATGGTACCACCGGGGAGCTGTTTTTT.

The chain combines TRBV25-1 with TRBJ2-3; 8 positions match TRBD2. The CDR3 covers 15 residues. V lost 7 bases to trimming and J lost 4 bases; unmatched junction nucleotides: 10. Per germline, CDR1 MGHDK and CDR2 SYGVNS. CDR3 nucleotide sequence: TGTGCCAGCACCACCCCGCGGGAGGAGGCAGATACGCAGTATTTT. Translated, it gives CASTTPREEADTQYF.

This clone was detected once. The CDR3 DNA reads as TGTGCCACCACGACGGGACTAGCGGGCACAGATACGCAGTATTTT. Amino acid sequence: CATTTGLAGTDTQYF. The rearrangement joins TRBV2 to TRBJ2-3; the match to TRBD2 covers 11 bases. The CDR3 is 15 residues long. CDR1 and CDR2 from the germline V gene are SNHLY and FYNNEI. J was trimmed by 1 base and V by 10 bases; bases with no gene match: 7. Looking up the rest from reference TRBV2 and TRBJ2-3 gives the full variable domain: EPEVTQTPSHQVTQMGQEVILRCVPISNHLYFYWYRQILGQKVEFLVSFYNNEISEKSEIFDDQFSVERPDGSNFTLKIRSTKLEDSAMYFCATTTGLAGTDTQYFGPGTRLTVL.